This TCR beta chain was found in a study of HIV-infected patients and healthy controls. The study's findings and limits: Compared with controls, mean Gini indices were significantly raised in HIV-infected repertoires, possibly indicating oligoclonality.

The V gene lost 5 bases and the J gene lost 4 bases, with 15 bases spanning the gap. This CDR3 is built from 14 residues. Germline CDR1 MNHEY, CDR2 SMNVEV (reference sequence). Alpha and beta constant-region primers primed reverse transcription of approximately 0.55 ug RNA. Alpha and beta chain libraries were made separately by chain-specific third strand synthesis with multiplexing indices. MiXCR, run by TCRdb on the 5' RACE reads, gives a single entry per CDR3 protein. This table holds about 7,600 distinct CDR3 sequences, less than 12% found once. No cell fractionation was done, so the repertoire covers all unsorted peripheral blood T cells. This clonotype was found many times. Its antigen remains unidentified.

This chain connects TRBV27 to TRBJ2-7; D may match TRBD1 or TRBD2 (5 bases each). This sequence was found in an adult with HIV infection. The sequencing here drew on blood, taken before antiretroviral therapy. This CDR3 reads CASSARGGGYEQYF. In DNA form, the CDR3 reads TGTGCCAGCAGTGCTCGGGGCGGAGGTTACGAGCAGTACTTC.